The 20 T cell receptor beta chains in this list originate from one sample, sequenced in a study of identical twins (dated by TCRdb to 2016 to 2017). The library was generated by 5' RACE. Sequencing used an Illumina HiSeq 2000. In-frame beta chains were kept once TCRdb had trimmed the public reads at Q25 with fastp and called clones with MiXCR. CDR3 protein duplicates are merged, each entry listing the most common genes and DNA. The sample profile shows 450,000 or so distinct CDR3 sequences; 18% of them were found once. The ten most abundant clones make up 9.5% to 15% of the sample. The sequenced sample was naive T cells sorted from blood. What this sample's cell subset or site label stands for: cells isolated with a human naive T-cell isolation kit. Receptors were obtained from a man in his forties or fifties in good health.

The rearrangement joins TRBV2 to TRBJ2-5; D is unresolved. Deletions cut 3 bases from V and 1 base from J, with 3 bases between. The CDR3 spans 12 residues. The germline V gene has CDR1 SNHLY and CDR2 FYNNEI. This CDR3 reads CASSDLQETQYF. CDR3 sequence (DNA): TGTGCCAGCAGTGATCTCCAAGAGACCCAGTACTTC.

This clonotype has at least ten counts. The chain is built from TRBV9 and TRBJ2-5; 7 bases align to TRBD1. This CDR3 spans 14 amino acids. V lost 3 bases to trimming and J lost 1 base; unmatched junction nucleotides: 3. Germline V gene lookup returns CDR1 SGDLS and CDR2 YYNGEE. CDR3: CASSAGTAQETQYF. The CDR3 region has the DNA TGTGCCAGCAGCGCTGGGACAGCCCAAGAGACCCAGTACTTC. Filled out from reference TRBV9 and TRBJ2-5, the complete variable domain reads DSGVTQTPKHLITATGQRVTLRCSPRSGDLSVYWYQQSLDQGLQFLIQYYNGEERAKGNILERFSAQQFPDLHSELNLSSLELGDSALYFCASSAGTAQETQYFGPGTRLLVL.

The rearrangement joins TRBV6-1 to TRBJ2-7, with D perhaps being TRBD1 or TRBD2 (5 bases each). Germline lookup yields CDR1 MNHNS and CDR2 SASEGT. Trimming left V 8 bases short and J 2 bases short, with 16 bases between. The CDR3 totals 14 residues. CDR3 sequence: CASQPGPGTYEQYF. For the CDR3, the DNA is TGTGCCAGCCAACCGGGACCGGGGACCTACGAGCAGTACTTC.

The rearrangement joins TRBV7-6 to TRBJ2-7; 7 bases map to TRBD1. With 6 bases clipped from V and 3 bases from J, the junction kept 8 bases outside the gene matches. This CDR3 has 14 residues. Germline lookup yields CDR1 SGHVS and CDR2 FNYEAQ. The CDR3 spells CASSSKGGVYEQYF. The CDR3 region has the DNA TGTGCCAGCAGTTCAAAAGGGGGCGTCTACGAGCAGTACTTC.

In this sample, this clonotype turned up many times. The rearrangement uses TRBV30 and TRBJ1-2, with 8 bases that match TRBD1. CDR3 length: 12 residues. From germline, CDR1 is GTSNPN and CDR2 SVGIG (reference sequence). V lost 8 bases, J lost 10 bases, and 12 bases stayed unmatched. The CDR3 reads CAGNWDRTSYTF. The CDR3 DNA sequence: TGTGCCGGTAATTGGGACAGGACCTCCTACACCTTC.

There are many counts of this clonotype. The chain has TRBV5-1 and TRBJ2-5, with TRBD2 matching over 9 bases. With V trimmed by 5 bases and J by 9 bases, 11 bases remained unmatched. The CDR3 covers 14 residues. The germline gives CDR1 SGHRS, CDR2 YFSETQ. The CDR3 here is CASRGSGSHGAQYF. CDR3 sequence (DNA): TGCGCCAGCAGAGGTAGCGGGAGCCATGGGGCCCAGTACTTC. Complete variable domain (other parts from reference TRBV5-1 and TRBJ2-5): KAGVTQTPRYLIKTRGQQVTLSCSPISGHRSVSWYQQTPGQGLQFLFEYFSETQRNKGNFPGRFSGRQFSNSRSEMNVSTLELGDSALYLCASRGSGSHGAQYFGPGTRLLVL.

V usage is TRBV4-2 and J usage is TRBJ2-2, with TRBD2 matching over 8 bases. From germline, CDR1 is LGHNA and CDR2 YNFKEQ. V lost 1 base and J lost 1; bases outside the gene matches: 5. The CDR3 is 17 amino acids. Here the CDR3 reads CASSQGAAGGNTGELFF. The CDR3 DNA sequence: TGTGCCAGCAGCCAAGGGGCGGCGGGGGGGAACACCGGGGAGCTGTTTTTT.

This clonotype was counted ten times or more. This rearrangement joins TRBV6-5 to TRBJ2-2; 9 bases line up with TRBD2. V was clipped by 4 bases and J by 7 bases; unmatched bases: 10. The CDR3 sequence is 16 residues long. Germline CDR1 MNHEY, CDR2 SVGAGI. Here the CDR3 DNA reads TGTGCCAGCAGTTTCTCGTCTAGCGGGGTTCTCGGGGAGCTGTTTTTT. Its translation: CASSFSSSGVLGELFF.

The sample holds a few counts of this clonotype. The CDR3 DNA sequence: TGTGCCAGCAGCGCCTCTGTTGGCGGGGGGCGGGATACGCAGTATTTT. Its protein product is CASSASVGGGRDTQYF. The chain employs TRBV6-1 and TRBJ2-3; 8 nucleotides align to TRBD2. Trimming removed 6 bases from V and 6 bases from J; junction bases left unmatched: 14. The CDR3 length is 16 residues. Germline values: CDR1 MNHNS, CDR2 SASEGT.

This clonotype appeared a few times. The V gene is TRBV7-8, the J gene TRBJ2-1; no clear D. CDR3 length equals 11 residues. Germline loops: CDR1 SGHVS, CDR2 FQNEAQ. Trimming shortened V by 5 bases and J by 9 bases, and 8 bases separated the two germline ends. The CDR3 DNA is TGTGCCAGCAGCCCCGGGTTTGAGCAGTTCTTC. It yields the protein CASSPGFEQFF.

The CDR3 nucleotides are TGCAGCGTTGAAGATTTTGCGGGACGGCAGTTCTTC. This codes for CSVEDFAGRQFF. The chain carries TRBV29-1 and TRBJ2-1, with a weak D call TRBD2 (6 bases). The V end lost 0 bases, the J end lost 12 bases, and 12 bases lay between the germline ends. This CDR3 region has 12 residues. Looked up from germline, CDR1 is SQVTM and CDR2 is ANQGSEA.

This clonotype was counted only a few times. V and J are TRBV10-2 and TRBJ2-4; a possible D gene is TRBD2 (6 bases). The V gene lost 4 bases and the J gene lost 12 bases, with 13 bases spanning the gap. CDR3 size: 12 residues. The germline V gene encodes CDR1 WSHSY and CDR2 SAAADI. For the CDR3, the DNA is TGCGCCAGCAGTGCCGGGGGAGTGTATCAGTACTTC. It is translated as CASSAGGVYQYF.

DNA for the CDR3: TGTGCCAGCAGCAAGCGACTAGCGGGGGGATATGAGCAGTTCTTC. Its translation is CASSKRLAGGYEQFF. This sequence joins TRBV7-2 and TRBJ2-1; 13 bases are shared with TRBD2. Germline trimming cut 5 bases from V and 8 bases from J; bases unmatched to any gene: 6. Germline CDR1 is SGHTA and CDR2 is FQGNSA. The CDR3 is 15 amino acids.

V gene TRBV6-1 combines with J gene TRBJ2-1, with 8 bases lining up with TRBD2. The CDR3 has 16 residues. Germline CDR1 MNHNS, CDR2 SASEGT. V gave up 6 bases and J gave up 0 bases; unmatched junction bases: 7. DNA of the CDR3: TGTGCCAGCAGGATAAAGGCGGGGGGCTCCTACAATGAGCAGTTCTTC. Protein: CASRIKAGGSYNEQFF.

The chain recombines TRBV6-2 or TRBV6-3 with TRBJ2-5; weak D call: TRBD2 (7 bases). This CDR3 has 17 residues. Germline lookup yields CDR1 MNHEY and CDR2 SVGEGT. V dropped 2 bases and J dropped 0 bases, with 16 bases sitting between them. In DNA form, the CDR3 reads TGTGCCAGCAGTTACGGGCGGCGGGGGCCCTACCAAGAGACCCAGTACTTC. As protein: CASSYGRRGPYQETQYF.

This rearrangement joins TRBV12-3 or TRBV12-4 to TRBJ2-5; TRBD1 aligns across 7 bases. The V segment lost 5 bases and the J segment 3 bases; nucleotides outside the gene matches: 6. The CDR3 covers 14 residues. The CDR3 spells CASSRTGWEETQYF. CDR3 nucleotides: TGTGCCAGCAGTAGGACAGGCTGGGAAGAGACCCAGTACTTC.

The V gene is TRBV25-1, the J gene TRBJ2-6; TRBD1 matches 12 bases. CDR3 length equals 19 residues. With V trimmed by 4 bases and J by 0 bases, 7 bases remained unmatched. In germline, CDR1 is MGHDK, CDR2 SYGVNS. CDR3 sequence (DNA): TGTGCCAGCAGTGGGGACAGGGGGCTATTTCGCTCTGGGGCCAACGTCCTGACTTTC. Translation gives CASSGDRGLFRSGANVLTF. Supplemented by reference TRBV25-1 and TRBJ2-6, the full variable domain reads EADIYQTPRYLVIGTGKKITLECSQTMGHDKMYWYQQDPGMELHLIHYSYGVNSTEKGDLSSESTVSRIRTEHFPLTLESARPSHTSQYLCASSGDRGLFRSGANVLTFGAGSRLTVL.

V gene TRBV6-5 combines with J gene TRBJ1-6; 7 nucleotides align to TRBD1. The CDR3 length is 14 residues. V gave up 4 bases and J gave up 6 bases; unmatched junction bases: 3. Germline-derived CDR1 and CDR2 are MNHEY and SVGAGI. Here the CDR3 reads CASSSDRTNSPLHF. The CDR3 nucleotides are TGTGCCAGCAGTTCGGACAGGACTAATTCACCCCTCCACTTT.

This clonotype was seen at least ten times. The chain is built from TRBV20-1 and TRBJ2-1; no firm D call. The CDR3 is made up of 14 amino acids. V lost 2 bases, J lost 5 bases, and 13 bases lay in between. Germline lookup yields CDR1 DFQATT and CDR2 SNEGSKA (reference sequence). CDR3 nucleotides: TGCAGTGCTAGATCCCGGACGGGTGACAATGAGCAGTTCTTC. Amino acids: CSARSRTGDNEQFF.

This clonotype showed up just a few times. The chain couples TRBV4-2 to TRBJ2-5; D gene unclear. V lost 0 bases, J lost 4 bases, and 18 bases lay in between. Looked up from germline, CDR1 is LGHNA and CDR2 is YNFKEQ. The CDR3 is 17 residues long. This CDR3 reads CASSQDGVKGKGETQYF. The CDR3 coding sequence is TGTGCCAGCAGCCAAGATGGAGTGAAAGGAAAGGGAGAGACCCAGTACTTC.